Listed here are 13 T cell receptor beta chains from one sample, sequenced in a study of T cell responses to AZD1222 COVID-19 vaccine. Data came from immunoSEQ multiplex PCR; TCRdb stores just in-frame clones and leaves some out. The table records almost 65,000 clones, about 83% of them present only once. The starting material was peripheral blood, obtained on day 0 of AZD1222 vaccination. All receptors come from an adult in good health.

This chain joins TRBV19 and TRBJ2-7; 7 bases align to TRBD1. Germline loops: CDR1 LNHDA, CDR2 SQIVND (reference sequence). V lost 3 bases, J lost 3 bases, and 11 bases stayed unmatched. The CDR3 totals 16 residues. The CDR3 nucleotides are TGTGCCAGTAGTATCAGCGGACAGGTGATTCGCTACGAGCAGTACTTC. It specifies CASSISGQVIRYEQYF.

This clone was detected once. This sequence joins TRBV7-9 and TRBJ2-1, with no clear D. Germline V gene data show CDR1 as SEHNR and CDR2 as FQNEAQ (reference sequence). This CDR3 region has 11 residues. V gave up 7 bases and J gave up 8 bases, with 9 bases separating them. CDR3 sequence reads: CASKKRDEQFF. The DNA of the CDR3 is TGTGCCAGCAAAAAGCGCGATGAGCAGTTCTTC.

The gene calls are TRBV5-8 and TRBJ1-5; 8 bases align to TRBD1. The CDR3 loop spans 16 amino acids. Germline V gene lookup returns CDR1 SGHTS and CDR2 YDEGEE. Germline trimming cut 4 bases from V and 0 bases from J; bases unmatched to any gene: 6. In nucleotides, the CDR3 is TGTGCCAGCAGCCGAGGGACAGGCAGTAGCAATCAGCCCCAGCATTTT. It codes for CASSRGTGSSNQPQHF.

This clone came up a few times. The chain recombines TRBV19 with TRBJ1-6; D gene unclear. This CDR3 comprises 14 residues. Germline assignment: CDR1 LNHDA and CDR2 SQIVND (reference sequence). V lost 5 bases and J lost 7, with 12 bases in between. The CDR3 protein is CASSPSQANSPLHF. The CDR3 nucleotides are TGTGCCAGTAGTCCGAGTCAGGCCAATTCACCCCTCCACTTT. Complete variable domain (other parts from reference TRBV19 and TRBJ1-6): DGGITQSPKYLFRKEGQNVTLSCEQNLNHDAMYWYRQDPGQGLRLIYYSQIVNDFQKGDIAEGYSVSREKKESFPLTVTSAQKNPTAFYLCASSPSQANSPLHFGNGTRLTVT.

The chain is built from TRBV6-6 and TRBJ2-7; the match to TRBD1 covers 7 bases. Losses at the gene ends were 4 bases for V and 0 bases for J; bases not matched to a gene: 6. The CDR3 runs to 15 residues. Germline loops: CDR1 MNHNY, CDR2 SVGAGI (reference sequence). Written as DNA, the CDR3 is TGTGCCAGCAGTTTTGACCCAGGGGGCTCCTACGAGCAGTACTTC. Encoded protein: CASSFDPGGSYEQYF.

This clone occurred a few times. V gene TRBV19 combines with J gene TRBJ2-7; either TRBD1 or TRBD2 may fit D (5 bases each). Between the trimmed V and J ends, which lost 1 base and 6 bases, there was a span of 7 bases. The CDR3 is made up of 12 amino acids. CDR1 and CDR2 (germline): LNHDA, SQIVND (reference sequence). The CDR3, as DNA: TGTGCCAGTAGTATAGCGGGACGCGAGCAGTACTTC. It codes for CASSIAGREQYF. The full variable domain, its missing parts supplied by reference TRBV19 and TRBJ2-7, is DGGITQSPKYLFRKEGQNVTLSCEQNLNHDAMYWYRQDPGQGLRLIYYSQIVNDFQKGDIAEGYSVSREKKESFPLTVTSAQKNPTAFYLCASSIAGREQYFGPGTRLTVT.

The rearrangement links TRBV19 to TRBJ1-2; 7 nucleotides align to TRBD1. This CDR3 is built from 12 residues. J lost 4 bases, V lost 9 bases, and 5 bases had no gene match. Germline V lookup: CDR1 LNHDA, CDR2 SQIVND (reference sequence). Here the CDR3 reads CASQTGSYGYTF. The CDR3 nucleotides read TGTGCCAGCCAGACAGGGTCCTATGGCTACACCTTC.

The rearrangement uses TRBV7-2 and TRBJ2-5, with 8 bases aligning to TRBD2. Germline V lookup: CDR1 SGHTA, CDR2 FQGNSA. The CDR3 contains 14 residues. V was pared by 3 bases and J by 5 bases, with 5 bases of the junction left unmatched. The CDR3 DNA reads TGTGCCAGCAGCTTTAGCGGGGAGGGGGAGACCCAGTACTTC. This gives the protein CASSFSGEGETQYF.

This chain uses TRBV2 with TRBJ1-2; D not certain. Germline values: CDR1 SNHLY, CDR2 FYNNEI. The CDR3 is 14 residues long. V lost 1 base and J 1 base, leaving 7 bases between the germline ends. CDR3 loop: CASSEEKRNYGYTF. CDR3 coding DNA: TGTGCCAGCAGTGAAGAGAAACGTAACTATGGCTACACCTTC.

The chain carries TRBV29-1 and TRBJ1-1; maybe TRBD1 (5 bases). Trimming stripped 7 bases from V and 5 bases from J, with 11 bases between. CDR1 is SQVTM and CDR2 is ANQGSEA in the germline V gene. This CDR3 is 11 amino acids long. The CDR3 protein is CSAERGTEAFF. The CDR3 coding sequence is TGCAGCGCTGAGCGGGGGACTGAAGCTTTCTTT.

The chain carries TRBV6-4 and TRBJ2-1, with TRBD2 identical over 8 bases. The CDR3 sequence is 13 residues long. V dropped 6 bases and J dropped 9; count of bases not matched to a gene: 7. Germline V lookup: CDR1 MRHNA, CDR2 SNTAGT. The CDR3 reads CASSSEAGAEQFF. Here the CDR3 DNA reads TGTGCCAGCAGCTCTGAAGCGGGAGCTGAGCAGTTCTTC.

This sequence joins TRBV2 and TRBJ1-1, with a possible D match to TRBD1 (6 bases). CDR3 length: 14 amino acids. V was pared by 5 bases and J by 4 bases, with 14 bases between. Per germline, CDR1 SNHLY and CDR2 FYNNEI. DNA of the CDR3: TGTGCCAGCAGTCGGACAGACGGGGCCACTGAAGCTTTCTTT. Its protein is CASSRTDGATEAFF.

This CDR3 reads CASSLLAGGPGEQYF. The CDR3 nucleotides are TGCGCCAGCAGCCTGTTAGCGGGGGGGCCGGGGGAGCAGTACTTC. The rearrangement joins TRBV4-1 to TRBJ2-7; TRBD2 aligns across 11 bases. From germline, CDR1 is MGHRA and CDR2 YSYEKL. This CDR3 is built from 15 residues. The J segment lost 7 bases and the V segment lost 4 bases, leaving 9 bases of the junction unmatched.